The 12 T cell receptor beta chains below all came from one sample that was sequenced in a study of blood T cell repertoires in COVID-19. Clones were read by immunoSEQ multiplex PCR, and TCRdb kept only the in-frame ones, dropping some. The sample includes approximately 360,000 clones, around 83% of them seen just once. Sequencing was performed on PBMCs or T cells enriched from blood (not recorded which). These receptors were obtained from a woman aged 45-65 years who had recovered from COVID-19.

The chain combines TRBV7-2 with TRBJ2-1; 9 positions agree with TRBD2. The V segment lost 5 bases and the J segment 5 bases; nucleotides outside the gene matches: 10. The CDR3 is 16 residues long. CDR1 is SGHTA, CDR2 FQGNSA, per germline. DNA of the CDR3: TGTGCCAGCAGCACTCGGACTAGCGACGTACACAATGAGCAGTTCTTC. The encoded protein is CASSTRTSDVHNEQFF.

This clone was recorded a few times. J is TRBJ2-7 and V is TRBV14; TRBD2 might be the D (6 bases). The germline V and J ends were trimmed by 0 bases and 1 base, with 13 bases remaining between them. The CDR3 totals 16 residues. Germline V gene sequence: CDR1 SGHDN, CDR2 FVKESK. DNA for the CDR3: TGTGCCAGCAGCCAAGATTCCGCCGCGGGGTCCTACGAGCAGTACTTC. Residues: CASSQDSAAGSYEQYF.

This rearrangement joins TRBV28 to TRBJ1-4; 10 positions agree with TRBD1. From germline, CDR1 is MDHEN and CDR2 SYDVKM. Germline trimming cut 5 bases from V and 6 bases from J; bases unmatched to any gene: 6. The CDR3 spans 15 residues. This CDR3 is CASSGSGTGDEKLFF. In DNA form, the CDR3 reads TGTGCCAGCAGTGGTTCCGGGACAGGGGATGAAAAACTGTTTTTT.

This clone turned up a few times. The V gene is TRBV4-1, the J gene TRBJ2-5; TRBD2 matches at 8 bases. The CDR3 runs to 16 residues. V lost 0 bases and J lost 4; bases outside the gene matches: 7. CDR1 and CDR2 from the germline V gene are MGHRA and YSYEKL. The CDR3 DNA reads as TGCGCCAGCAGCCAAGATTTTCGAGCGGGGGTAGAGACCCAGTACTTC. Translated, it gives CASSQDFRAGVETQYF.

This rearrangement joins TRBV15 to TRBJ2-4, with unresolved D. This CDR3 has 12 amino acids. The germline CDR1 and CDR2 sequences are LNHNV and YYDKDF (reference sequence). V lost 6 bases, J lost 2 bases, and 5 bases lay in between. The CDR3 loop is CATSQSKNIQYF. The CDR3 DNA reads TGTGCCACCAGTCAGTCCAAAAACATTCAGTACTTC.

This clone appeared a single time. The V and J genes are TRBV7-3 and TRBJ2-1; tentative D call: TRBD2 (6 bases). Germline V lookup: CDR1 SGHTA, CDR2 FQGTGA. Trimming removed 3 bases at V and 5 bases at J, with 17 bases between. The CDR3 length is 16 residues. The CDR3 protein is CASSFSRGGANNEQFF. DNA of the CDR3: TGTGCCAGCAGCTTCTCACGGGGCGGGGCGAACAATGAGCAGTTCTTC.

The gene calls are TRBV7-2 and TRBJ2-5; 9 bases line up with TRBD2. The CDR3 spans 17 residues. In germline, CDR1 is SGHTA, CDR2 FQGNSA. The V and J ends lost 1 base and 6 bases, in that order; junction bases with no gene match: 12. The chain's CDR3 is CASSLGAGGSTAKTQYF. CDR3 in DNA: TGTGCCAGCAGCTTAGGAGCGGGGGGTAGTACAGCGAAGACCCAGTACTTC.

This chain joins TRBV5-1 and TRBJ2-2, with D possibly TRBD1 on 5 matching bases. The CDR3 is 15 residues long. The V gene lost 2 bases and the J gene lost 2 bases, with 10 bases spanning the gap. Germline-derived CDR1 and CDR2 are SGHRS and YFSETQ. CDR3 in DNA: TGCGCCAGCAGCTTCGTCAGGGCTAACACCGGGGAGCTGTTTTTT. Amino acids: CASSFVRANTGELFF.

This clone was seen once. The rearrangement joins TRBV7-3 to TRBJ2-3, with 9 bases aligning to TRBD2. This CDR3 region has 16 residues. With 5 bases clipped from V and 6 bases from J, the junction kept 12 bases outside the gene matches. The germline gives CDR1 SGHTA, CDR2 FQGTGA. The CDR3 DNA is TGTGCCAGCAGCGCCTTGGGTAGCGGGGGTAGCGATACGCAGTATTTT. Amino acids: CASSALGSGGSDTQYF.

Here the CDR3 DNA reads TGTGCCATCATGAGGAGACTAGCGGGCGCGACCTACAATGAGCAGTTCTTC. As protein: CAIMRRLAGATYNEQFF. V usage is TRBV10-3 and J usage is TRBJ2-1; the match to TRBD2 covers 10 bases. The germline CDR1 and CDR2 sequences are ENHRY and SYGVKD. CDR3 length: 17 amino acids. Germline trimming cut 7 bases from V and 2 bases from J; bases unmatched to any gene: 11.

CDR3 loop: CASSESLGGDFYEQYF. The CDR3 DNA reads as TGTGCCAGCAGTGAATCCTTGGGGGGGGATTTCTACGAGCAGTACTTC. The rearrangement joins TRBV6-1 to TRBJ2-7; 7 nucleotides match TRBD2. This CDR3 is 16 amino acids long. The germline gives CDR1 MNHNS, CDR2 SASEGT. Trimming at V came to 2 bases and at J to 3 bases, leaving 10 bases not matched to a gene.

This chain uses TRBV3-1 (or the pseudogene TRBV3-2) with TRBJ2-1; 8 positions match TRBD2. CDR1 is LGHDT, CDR2 YNNKEL, per germline (reference sequence). Unmatched junction bases numbered 7, after V lost 2 bases and J lost 4 bases. The CDR3 contains 16 residues. The CDR3 coding sequence is TGTGCCAGCAGCCAACAAGCGGGAGTAGGTTACAATGAGCAGTTCTTC. Residues: CASSQQAGVGYNEQFF.